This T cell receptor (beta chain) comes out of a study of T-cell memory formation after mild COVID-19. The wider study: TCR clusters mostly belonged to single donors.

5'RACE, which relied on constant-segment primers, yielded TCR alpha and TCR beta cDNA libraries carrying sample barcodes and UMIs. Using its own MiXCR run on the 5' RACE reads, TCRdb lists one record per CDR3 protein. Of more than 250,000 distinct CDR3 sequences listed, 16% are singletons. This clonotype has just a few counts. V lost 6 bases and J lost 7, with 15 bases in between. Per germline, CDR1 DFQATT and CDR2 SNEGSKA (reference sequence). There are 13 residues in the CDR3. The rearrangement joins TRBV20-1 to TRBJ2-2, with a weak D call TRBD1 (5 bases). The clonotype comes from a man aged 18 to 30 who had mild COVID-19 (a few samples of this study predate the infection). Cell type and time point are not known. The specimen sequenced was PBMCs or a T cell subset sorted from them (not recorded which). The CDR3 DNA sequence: TGCAGTGCCAGGCCAGGGTGGGACGGGGAGCTGTTTTTT. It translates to CSARPGWDGELFF.